This T cell receptor beta chain stems from a study of blood T cell repertoires in COVID-19 (dated by TCRdb to the early 2020s). For the study in its entirety: Samples covering the acute and convalescent phases of COVID-19 were provided by collaborators in the United States, Italy and Spain. HLA class I and class II types, where available, came from metadata supplied by the sample provider rather than from assay-based typing. Deeply sampled blood TCRbeta repertoires from subjects exposed to, actively infected with, or recovered from COVID-19 were included in the dataset. Samples were obtained from the ongoing ImmuneRACE study (first 160 participants) and from 1,254 subjects provided by 6 global collaborators. The sample metadata nearly always contained a de-identified subject ID, COVID-19 status, age in years and sex. The repertoires were released in a freely available public database meant as a resource for research on the immune response to SARS-CoV-2. The material from the prospective study consisted of cDNA or gDNA derived from T cells, B-cell-depleted T cells, or PBMCs.

The sample holds a few counts of this clone. Its antigen remains unidentified. Nothing much larger sits one base from this clone, and base qualities are not available. The immunoSEQ Assay, a bias-controlled multiplex PCR, was used to amplify TCRbeta CDR3 regions from genomic DNA. In the original analysis: Nucleated cell counts per sample were estimated from amplification of reference gene primers within the assay. To quantify the absolute abundance of each unique TCRbeta CDR3 rearrangement, sequence reads were collapsed and filtered. For each sample, productive Simpson clonality was calculated as the square root of Simpson's diversity index over productive rearrangements. In TCRdb, the immuneACCESS table is reduced to in-frame sequences with V and J assigned. These tables do not hold every clone; where another copy was compared, an unresolved V gene accounts for under half, and the others remain unexplained. The DNA was the basis for D and trimming; V, J and clone size are from that table. The sample contains 350,000 to 400,000 clones, 86% of them found a single time. The ten largest clones add up to about 7.6% of the sample.

In Seattle, one collaborating source enrolled patients while the infection was active and tracked those patients longitudinally over the course of disease. Each collaborating institution followed its own protocols to collect whole blood in K2EDTA tubes. For TCRbeta analysis, collaborators shipped samples as frozen whole blood, isolated PBMCs, or DNA extracted from either of those sample types. The study at large found these results: The quantity of clinical and demographic metadata differed by source and by participant and was supplied without curation.

The CDR3 numbers 13 residues from cysteine through phenylalanine. The retained sequence is limited to the CDR3, 39 bases, with the frame set at the first base. Taken from the germline V gene, the CDR1 and CDR2 loops are SGHTA and FQGTGA. The junction carries 9 bases between V and J, which are trimmed by 1 base and 6 bases respectively. The sequence joins TRBV7-3 to TRBJ1-2, with TRBD1 tentatively as D gene (5 bases match). The source of this sequence is a woman aged 55 to 70 with COVID-19, enrolled during active disease. The sequenced sample was peripheral blood. The nucleotide sequence reads as follows: TGTGCCAGCAGCTTAAGCAGGGAAGATGGCTACACCTTC. Translated, this gives CASSLSREDGYTF.